This TCR beta chain appears in the sequencing data of a study of CD8+CD57+ T cells in acquired aplastic anemia. General study points: A set of some 28 CD8+ CDR3 sequences was shared between patients and controls, and these sequences appeared highly expressed in patients.

A note on this clonotype: The antigen is not known.

Before being chosen for sequencing, patients had shown CD8+CD57+ cell expansion by flow cytometry. Deletions cut 4 bases from V and 9 bases from J, with 16 bases between. Germline lookup yields CDR1 MGHDK and CDR2 SYGVNS. The CDR3 covers 14 residues. Genomic DNA templated the TCR beta VDJ and CDR3 profiling. Each CDR3 protein gets one entry after TCRdb re-called the reads with MiXCR. In the table there are about 220,000 distinct CDR3 sequences, around half of which are singletons. The sequenced sample consisted of sorted CD4+, CD8+, or CD8+CD57+ T cells (not recorded which) from PBMCs. The sequence was obtained from a human donor with aplastic anemia. This rearrangement joins TRBV25-1 to TRBJ1-5, with D maybe TRBD1 (6 bases). CDR3 DNA: TGTGCCAGCAGTGTAAACAGGGTTTTAGTGCCCCAGCATTTT. The encoded protein is CASSVNRVLVPQHF.